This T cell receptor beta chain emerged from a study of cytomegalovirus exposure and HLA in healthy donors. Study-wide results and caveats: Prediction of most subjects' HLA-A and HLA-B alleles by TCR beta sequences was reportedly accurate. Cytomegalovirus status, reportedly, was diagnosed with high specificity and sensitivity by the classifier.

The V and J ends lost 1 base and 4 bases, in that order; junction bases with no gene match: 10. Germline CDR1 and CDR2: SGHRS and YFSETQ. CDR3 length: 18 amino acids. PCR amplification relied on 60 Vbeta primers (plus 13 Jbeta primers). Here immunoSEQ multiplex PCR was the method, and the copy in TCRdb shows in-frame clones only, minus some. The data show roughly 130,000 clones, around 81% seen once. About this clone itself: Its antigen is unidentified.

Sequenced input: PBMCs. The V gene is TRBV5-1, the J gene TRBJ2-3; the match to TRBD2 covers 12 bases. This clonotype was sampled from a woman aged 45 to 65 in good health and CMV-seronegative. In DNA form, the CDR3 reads TGCGCCAGCAGCTTGTCCCCGCTAGCGGGAGGGTATCCAGATACGCAGTATTTT. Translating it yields CASSLSPLAGGYPDTQYF.